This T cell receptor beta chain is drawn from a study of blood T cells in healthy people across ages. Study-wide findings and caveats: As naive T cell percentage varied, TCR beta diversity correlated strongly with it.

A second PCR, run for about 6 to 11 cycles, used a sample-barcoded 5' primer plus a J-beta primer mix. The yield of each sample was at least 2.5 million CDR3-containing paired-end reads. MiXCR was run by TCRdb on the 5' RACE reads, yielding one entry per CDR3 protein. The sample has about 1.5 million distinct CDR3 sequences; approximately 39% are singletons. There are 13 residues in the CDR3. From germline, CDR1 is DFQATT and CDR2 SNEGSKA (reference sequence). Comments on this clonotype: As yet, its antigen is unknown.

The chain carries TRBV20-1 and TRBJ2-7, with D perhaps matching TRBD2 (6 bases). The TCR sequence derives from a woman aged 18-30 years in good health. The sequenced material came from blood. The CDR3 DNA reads TGCAGGATTAGCCGCGGGACGTCCTACGAGCAGTACTTC. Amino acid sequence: CRISRGTSYEQYF.